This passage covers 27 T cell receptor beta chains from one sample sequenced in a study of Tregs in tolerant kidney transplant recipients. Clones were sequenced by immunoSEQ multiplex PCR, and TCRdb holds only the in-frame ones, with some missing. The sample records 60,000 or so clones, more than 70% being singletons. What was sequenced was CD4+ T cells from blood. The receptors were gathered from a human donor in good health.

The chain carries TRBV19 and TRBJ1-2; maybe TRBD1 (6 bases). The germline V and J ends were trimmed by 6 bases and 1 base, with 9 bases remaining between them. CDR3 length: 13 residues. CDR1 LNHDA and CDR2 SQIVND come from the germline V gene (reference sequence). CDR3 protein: CASRDRNNYGYTF. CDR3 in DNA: TGTGCCAGTAGGGACAGAAATAACTATGGCTACACCTTC.

For the CDR3, the DNA is TGTGCCAGCAGTTTTCGGGTTAGAGGAGATAACACTGAAGCTTTCTTT. It translates to CASSFRVRGDNTEAFF. The chain joins TRBV27 to TRBJ1-1, with D uncertain. The CDR3 contains 16 residues. Germline values: CDR1 MNHEY, CDR2 SMNVEV (reference sequence). The germline V and J ends were trimmed by 3 bases and 2 bases, with 16 bases remaining between them.

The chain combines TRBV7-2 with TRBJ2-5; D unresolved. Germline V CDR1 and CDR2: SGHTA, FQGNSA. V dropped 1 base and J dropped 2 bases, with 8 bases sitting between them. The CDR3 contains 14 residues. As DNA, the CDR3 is TGTGCCAGCAGCTTAGTATCCAGACAAGAGACCCAGTACTTC. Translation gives CASSLVSRQETQYF.

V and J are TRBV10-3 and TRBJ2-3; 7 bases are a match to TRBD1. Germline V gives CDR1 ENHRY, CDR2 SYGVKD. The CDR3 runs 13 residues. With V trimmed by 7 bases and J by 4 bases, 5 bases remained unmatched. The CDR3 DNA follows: TGTGCCATCACAGGGGGATCGGCAGATACGCAGTATTTT. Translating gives CAITGGSADTQYF.

The CDR3 bases are TGTGCCAGCTCACCAGACAGAGAAGTGCAGTACTTC. Protein product: CASSPDREVQYF. The V gene is TRBV18, the J gene TRBJ2-7, with D maybe TRBD1 (5 bases). V gave up 2 bases and J gave up 9 bases, with 11 bases separating them. The CDR3 covers 12 residues. CDR1 KGHSH and CDR2 LQKENI come from the germline V gene.

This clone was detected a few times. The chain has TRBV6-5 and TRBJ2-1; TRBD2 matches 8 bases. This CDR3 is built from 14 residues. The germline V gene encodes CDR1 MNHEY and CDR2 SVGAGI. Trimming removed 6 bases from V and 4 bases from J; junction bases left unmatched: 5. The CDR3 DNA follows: TGTGCCAGCAGGGGATCTAGCGGGTACAATGAGCAGTTCTTC. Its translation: CASRGSSGYNEQFF.

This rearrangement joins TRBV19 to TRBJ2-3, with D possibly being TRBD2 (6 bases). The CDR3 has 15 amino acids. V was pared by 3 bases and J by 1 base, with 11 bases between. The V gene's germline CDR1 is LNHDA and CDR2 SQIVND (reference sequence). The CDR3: CASSISGGGTDTQYF. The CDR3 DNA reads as TGTGCCAGTAGTATTAGCGGTGGGGGCACAGATACGCAGTATTTT.

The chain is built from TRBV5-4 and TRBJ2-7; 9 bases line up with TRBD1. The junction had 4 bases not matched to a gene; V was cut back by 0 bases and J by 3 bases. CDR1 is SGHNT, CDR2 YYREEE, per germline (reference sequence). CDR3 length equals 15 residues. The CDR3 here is CASSLASTGGYEQYF. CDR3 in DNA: TGTGCCAGCAGCTTGGCCTCGACAGGGGGCTACGAGCAGTACTTC.

CDR3 nucleotides: TGTGCCAGCAGCGTCCTCCCCCGGGCAGGGGACACCGGGGAGCTGTTTTTT. Amino acids: CASSVLPRAGDTGELFF. V gene TRBV9 combines with J gene TRBJ2-2; maybe TRBD1 (6 bases). The CDR3 length is 17 residues. Trimming cost V 2 bases and J 3 bases, with 17 bases left between them. Germline CDR1 and CDR2: SGDLS and YYNGEE.

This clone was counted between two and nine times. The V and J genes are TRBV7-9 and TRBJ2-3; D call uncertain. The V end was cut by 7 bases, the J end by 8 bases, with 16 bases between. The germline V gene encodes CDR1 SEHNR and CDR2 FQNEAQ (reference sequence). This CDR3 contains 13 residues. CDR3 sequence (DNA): TGTGCCAGCAACGACATTCCCGAGGTTACGCAGTATTTT. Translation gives CASNDIPEVTQYF. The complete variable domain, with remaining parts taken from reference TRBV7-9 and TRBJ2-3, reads DTGVSQNPRHKITKRGQNVTFRCDPISEHNRLYWYRQTLGQGPEFLTYFQNEAQLEKSRLLSDRFSAERPKGSFSTLEIQRTEQGDSAMYLCASNDIPEVTQYFGPGTRLTVL.

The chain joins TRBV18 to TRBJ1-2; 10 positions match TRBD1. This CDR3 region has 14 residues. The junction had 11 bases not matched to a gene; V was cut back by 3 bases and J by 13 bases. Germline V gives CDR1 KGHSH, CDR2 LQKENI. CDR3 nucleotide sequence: TGTGCCAGCTCACCTACCCCGGACAGGGGGTCTAGCACCTTC. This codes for CASSPTPDRGSSTF.

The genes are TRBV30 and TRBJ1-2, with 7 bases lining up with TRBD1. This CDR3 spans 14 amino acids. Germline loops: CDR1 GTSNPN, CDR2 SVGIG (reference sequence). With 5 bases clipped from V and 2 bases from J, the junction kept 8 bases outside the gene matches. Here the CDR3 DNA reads TGTGCCTGGGGGGCGGAGGGGGCGAACTATGGCTACACCTTC. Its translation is CAWGAEGANYGYTF.

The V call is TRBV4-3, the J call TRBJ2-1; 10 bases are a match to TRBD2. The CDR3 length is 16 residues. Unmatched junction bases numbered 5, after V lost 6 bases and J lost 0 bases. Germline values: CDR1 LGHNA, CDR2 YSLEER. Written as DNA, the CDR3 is TGCGCCAGCAGTCATAGCGGGGGGAGCTCCTACAATGAGCAGTTCTTC. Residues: CASSHSGGSSYNEQFF.

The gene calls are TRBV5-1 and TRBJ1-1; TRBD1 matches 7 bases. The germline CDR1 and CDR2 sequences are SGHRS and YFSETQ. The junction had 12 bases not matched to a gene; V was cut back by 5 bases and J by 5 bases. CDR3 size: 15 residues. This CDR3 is CASRSAPGGGTEAFF. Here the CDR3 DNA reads TGCGCCAGCAGATCCGCACCAGGGGGAGGGACTGAAGCTTTCTTT.

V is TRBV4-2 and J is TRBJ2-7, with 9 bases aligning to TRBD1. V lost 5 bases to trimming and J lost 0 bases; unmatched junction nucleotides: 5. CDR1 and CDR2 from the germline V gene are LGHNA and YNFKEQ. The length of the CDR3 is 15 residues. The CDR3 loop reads CASSKAGQGSYEQYF. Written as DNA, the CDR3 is TGTGCCAGCAGCAAGGCGGGACAGGGCTCCTACGAGCAGTACTTC.

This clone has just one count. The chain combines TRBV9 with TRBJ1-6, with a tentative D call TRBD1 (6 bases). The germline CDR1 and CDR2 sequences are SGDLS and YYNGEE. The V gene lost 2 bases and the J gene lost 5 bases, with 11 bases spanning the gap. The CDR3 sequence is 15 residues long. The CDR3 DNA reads TGTGCCAGCAGCGTCGTCAGGGACAATAATTCACCCCTCCACTTT. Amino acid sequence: CASSVVRDNNSPLHF.

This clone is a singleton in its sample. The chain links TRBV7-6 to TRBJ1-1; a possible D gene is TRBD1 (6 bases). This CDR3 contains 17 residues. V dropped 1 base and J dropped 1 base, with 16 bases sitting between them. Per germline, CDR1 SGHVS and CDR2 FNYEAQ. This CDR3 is CASSLEGLGQKNTEAFF. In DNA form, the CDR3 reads TGTGCCAGCAGCTTAGAAGGTCTCGGACAGAAGAACACTGAAGCTTTCTTT.

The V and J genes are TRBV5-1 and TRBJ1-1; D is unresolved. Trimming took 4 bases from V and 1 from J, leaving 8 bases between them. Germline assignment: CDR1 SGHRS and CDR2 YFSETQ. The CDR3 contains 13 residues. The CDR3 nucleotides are TGCGCCAGCAGCGTACAGACGAACACTGAAGCTTTCTTT. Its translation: CASSVQTNTEAFF.

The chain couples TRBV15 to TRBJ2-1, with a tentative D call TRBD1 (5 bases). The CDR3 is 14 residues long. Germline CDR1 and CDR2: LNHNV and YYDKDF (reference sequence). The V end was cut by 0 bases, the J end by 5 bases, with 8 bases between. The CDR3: CATSRERRDNEQFF. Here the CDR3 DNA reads TGTGCCACCAGCAGAGAACGCAGGGACAATGAGCAGTTCTTC. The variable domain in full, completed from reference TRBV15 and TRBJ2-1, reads DAMVIQNPRYQVTQFGKPVTLSCSQTLNHNVMYWYQQKSSQAPKLLFHYYDKDFNNEADTPDNFQSRRPNTSFCFLDIRSPGLGDTAMYLCATSRERRDNEQFFGPGTRLTVL.

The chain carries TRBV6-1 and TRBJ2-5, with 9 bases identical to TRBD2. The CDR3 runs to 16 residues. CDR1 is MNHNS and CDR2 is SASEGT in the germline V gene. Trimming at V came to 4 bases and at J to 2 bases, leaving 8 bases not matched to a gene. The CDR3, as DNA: TGTGCCAGCAGTGTCGGTTTTGCGGGGGGGCAAGAGACCCAGTACTTC. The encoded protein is CASSVGFAGGQETQYF.

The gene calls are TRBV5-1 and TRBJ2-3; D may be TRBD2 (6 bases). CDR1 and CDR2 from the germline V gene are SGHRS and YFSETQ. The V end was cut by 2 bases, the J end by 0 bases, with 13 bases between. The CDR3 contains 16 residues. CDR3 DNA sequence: TGCGCCAGCAGCTTCGAACTAGCCCGGAGCACAGATACGCAGTATTTT. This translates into CASSFELARSTDTQYF.

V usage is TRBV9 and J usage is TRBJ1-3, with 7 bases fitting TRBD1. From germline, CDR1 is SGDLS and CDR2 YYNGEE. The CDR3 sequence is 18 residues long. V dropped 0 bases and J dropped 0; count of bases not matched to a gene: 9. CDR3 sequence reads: CASSVATFTGDSGNTIYF. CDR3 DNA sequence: TGTGCCAGCAGCGTAGCCACATTCACAGGGGACTCTGGAAACACCATATATTTT.

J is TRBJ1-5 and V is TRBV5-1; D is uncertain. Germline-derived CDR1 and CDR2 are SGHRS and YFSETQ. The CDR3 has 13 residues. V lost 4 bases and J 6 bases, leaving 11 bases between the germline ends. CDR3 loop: CASSLNPSQPQHF. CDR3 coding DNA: TGCGCCAGCAGCCTCAATCCGAGTCAGCCCCAGCATTTT.

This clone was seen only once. CDR3: CASSYSRRERETQYF. The CDR3 DNA follows: TGTGCCAGCAGTTACTCGCGGCGAGAGAGAGAGACCCAGTACTTC. The chain carries TRBV6-5 and TRBJ2-5; D unclear. The CDR3 length is 15 residues. CDR1 is MNHEY and CDR2 is SVGAGI in the germline V gene. The ends were cut back, 0 bases at V and 4 bases at J, with 12 bases in the middle.

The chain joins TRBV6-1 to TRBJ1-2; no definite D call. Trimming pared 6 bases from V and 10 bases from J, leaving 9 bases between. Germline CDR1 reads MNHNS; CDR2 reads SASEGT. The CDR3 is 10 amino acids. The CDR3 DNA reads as TGTGCCAGCAGAAGCGTGGCCTACACCTTC. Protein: CASRSVAYTF.

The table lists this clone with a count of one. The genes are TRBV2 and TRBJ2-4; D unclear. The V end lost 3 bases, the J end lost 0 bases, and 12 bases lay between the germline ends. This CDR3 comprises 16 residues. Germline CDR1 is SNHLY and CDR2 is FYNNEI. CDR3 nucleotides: TGTGCCAGCAGTGAGTACGCAAGGCTAGCCAAAAACATTCAGTACTTC. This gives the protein CASSEYARLAKNIQYF.

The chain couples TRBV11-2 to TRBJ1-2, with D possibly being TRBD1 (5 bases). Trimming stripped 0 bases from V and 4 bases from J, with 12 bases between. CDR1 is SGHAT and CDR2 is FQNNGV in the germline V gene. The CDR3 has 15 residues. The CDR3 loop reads CASSLDRRGGYGYTF. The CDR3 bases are TGTGCCAGCAGCTTAGATCGCCGGGGGGGCTATGGCTACACCTTC.